The rows below give T cell receptor beta chains drawn from one sample of a study of CD8+CD57+ T cells in acquired aplastic anemia. Using its own MiXCR run on the reads, TCRdb lists one record per CDR3 protein. Seen here are a few hundred thousand distinct CDR3 sequences, under 40% observed once, and the top ten hold 0.82%. Sequencing was done on a sample of sorted CD4+, CD8+, or CD8+CD57+ T cells (not recorded which) from PBMCs. The receptors were gathered from a human donor with aplastic anemia. Both conserved end residues are part of each CDR3. The order of the fields is D gene, clone size, V gene, J gene, CDR3 DNA, CDR3 protein. The D gene is left open where the match is weak. Expanded clones get a size class; other rows say once, few or many, or leave the size out.

NA	NA	TRBV19	TRBJ2-5	TGCGCCAGTAGTATTGGAGGGAGGCCCCAAGAGACCCAGCACTTC	CASSIGGRPQETQHF
NA	NA	TRBV24-1	TRBJ1-1	TGTGCCACCAGTGATGCGACAGGGAACACTGAAGCTTTCTTT	CATSDATGNTEAFF
TRBD1	NA	TRBV10-2	TRBJ1-5	TGCGCCAGCAGCGCGGGACAGGATCAGCCCCAGCATTTT	CASSAGQDQPQHF
TRBD2	many	TRBV10-3	TRBJ2-3	TGTGCCATCTCGGGAGGGGGTTACACAGATACGCAGTATTTT	CAISGGGYTDTQYF
NA	NA	TRBV4-2	TRBJ2-7	TGTGCCAGCAGCCAAGATAAGTTCCGAGGCTACAGATTC	CASSQDKFRGYRF
NA	many	TRBV5-1	TRBJ1-6	TGCGCCAGCAGCTCGCGGCCGGACTATAATTCACCCCTCCACTTT	CASSSRPDYNSPLHF
NA	NA	TRBV12-3/TRBV12-4	TRBJ1-2	TGTGCCAGCAGTTTTTCAAGCAGCTATGGCTACACCTTC	CASSFSSSYGYTF
NA	few	TRBV12-5	TRBJ2-3	TGTGCTAGTGGTTTGGTAGGGCTTGCGCAGTATTTT	CASGLVGLAQYF
NA	few	TRBV6-1	TRBJ1-2	TGTGCCAGCAGTACACAGGAGAACTATGGCTACACCTTC	CASSTQENYGYTF
NA	many	TRBV5-6	TRBJ1-5	TGTGCCAGCAGCCGGGGGGACGGCAATCAGCCCCAGCATTTT	CASSRGDGNQPQHF
TRBD2	once	TRBV20-1	TRBJ2-1	TGCAGTGCTAGAGTAGCGGGGAGCTCCTACAATGAGCAGTTCTTC	CSARVAGSSYNEQFF
NA	NA	TRBV9	TRBJ1-2	TGTGCCAGCAGCGTAAACGGGGCTCTGACGGGTGGCTACACCTTC	CASSVNGALTGGYTF
TRBD1	NA	TRBV11-2	TRBJ2-1	TGTGCCAGCAGCTCCCGGGACAGGGTGTTCAATGAGCAGTTCTTC	CASSSRDRVFNEQFF
NA	NA	TRBV6-5	TRBJ2-7	TGTGCCAGCAGTTACTCGGGCGGGGGCCGCTACGAGCAGTACTTC	CASSYSGGGRYEQYF
NA	many	TRBV12-3/TRBV12-4	TRBJ1-2	TGTGCCAGCAGTTTAAGTAAGGGCGACAGTGCGGGCTACACCTTC	CASSLSKGDSAGYTF
NA	few	TRBV19	TRBJ2-1	TGTGCCAGTAGTCTTACCTTCGAGCCCTACAATGAGCAGTTCTTC	CASSLTFEPYNEQFF
TRBD2	few	TRBV14	TRBJ2-5	TGTGCCAGCAGCCAAGATCTTGGACTAGCGGGACAGACCCAGTACTTC	CASSQDLGLAGQTQYF
NA	many	TRBV2	TRBJ2-5	TGTGCCAGCTTTGCAGGGACGGGAGAGACCCAGTACTTC	CASFAGTGETQYF
TRBD1	NA	TRBV19	TRBJ2-7	TGTGCCAGTAGTATAGACGGGACAGGAACCTACGAGCAGTACTTC	CASSIDGTGTYEQYF
NA	NA	TRBV11-2	TRBJ1-5	TGTGCCAGCAGCTTAGTTCTCACAGTCCCTCAGCCCCAGCATTTT	CASSLVLTVPQPQHF
TRBD1	NA	TRBV7-9	TRBJ1-6	TGTGCCAGCAGCTTAACAGGGGACCCCCATTCACCCCTCCACTTT	CASSLTGDPHSPLHF
NA	many	TRBV19	TRBJ2-7	TGTGCCAGTAGCCGGACAAGGACTCTTACCTCCTACGAGCAGTACTTC	CASSRTRTLTSYEQYF
NA	many	TRBV19	TRBJ1-1	TGTGCCAGTAGTAGGTGGGGCACTGAAGCTTTCTTT	CASSRWGTEAFF
NA	many	TRBV5-1	TRBJ1-6	TGCGCCAGCACGATCGGGGATTATAATTCACCCCTCCACTTT	CASTIGDYNSPLHF
NA	NA	TRBV7-3	TRBJ2-5	TGTGCCAGCAGCTTAGAGTGGGGACCCGAAGAGACCCAGTACTTC	CASSLEWGPEETQYF
NA	few	TRBV6-1	TRBJ1-1	TGTGCCAGCAGTCAATGGGAAAAGAACACTGAAGCTTTCTTT	CASSQWEKNTEAFF